This T cell receptor beta chain was sequenced during a study of cytomegalovirus exposure and HLA in healthy donors (dated by TCRdb to about 2017). Regarding the research as a whole: An earlier analysis of several hundred of the donors reported under 300 Gb of sequence data and 95 million to 120 million unique TCR beta sequences obtained from roughly 180 million T cells. To decide whether each TCR beta V gene segment behaved as functional or pseudogenic, an earlier analysis of some 600 of the donors relied on high-throughput TCR beta sequencing. To study patterns of TCR occurrence, a later analysis re-analyzed previously published TCR beta repertoires from around 660 donors and added high-resolution HLA genotyping. Using immunosequencing, the study profiled T cell repertoires from around 670 subjects and related those repertoires to cytomegalovirus serostatus. HLA typing included class I and class II loci at four-digit resolution. Along with the approximately 620-subject first cohort, a separate validation cohort of 120 different subjects was used. Of the roughly 410 genotyped donors, less than 90% were placed in the genetic ancestry cluster associated with self-reported Caucasian donors. On average, roughly 250,000 unique TCR beta nucleotide sequences were sequenced per donor among 398 genotyped donors of the cohort, with around 19% of those sequences being non-productive. High-throughput TCR immunosequencing, statistical association of individual TCRs with disease status, and machine learning were combined to predict cytomegalovirus infection status. Donor age, sex, ethnicity and CMV serostatus were compiled together with the repertoire data. The aim of the study was to test whether cataloging public T cell receptors could identify signatures of past pathogen exposure. An early release covering around 630 HLA-typed donors comprised about 300 gigabases of sequencing data and about 90 million unique TCR sequences. In a later genetic analysis, genome-wide SNP genotypes for about 65% of the roughly 700 donors were used, and that subset was treated as a discovery cohort. Every repertoire in the discovery cohort had been generated on one and the same sequencing platform. In the later analysis, no new phenotypic data were used to find candidate immune exposures; instead, reliance was placed on TCR beta sequences and their occurrence across donors. Roughly 5 DR-DQ haplotypes were handled as single units for association and clustering, since linkage in the cohort was strong. Typing coverage varied by locus: roughly 629-640 donors for A, B, C, DRB1 and DQB1; some 520 for DQA1; over 600 for DPA1; 450 to 480 for DPB1. Summary of the overall study and its limitations: This cohort had only TCR beta chains sequenced, and the lack of alpha or paired-chain data limited which features could be detected. In an earlier analysis of 587 of the donors, most TCR beta V segments appeared in productive rearrangements about 87% or about 30% of the time, broadly matching IMGT annotations. When HLA alleles, especially DR and DQ, strongly co-occurred, TCR associations were difficult to assign to individual alleles. The study gave a list of over 150 TCR beta chains associated with cytomegalovirus. A later analysis found that most CMV-associated TCR beta chains appeared HLA-restricted, with HLA associations seemingly driven largely by CMV exposure. Roughly uniform sequencing depth across donors was assumed in presence/absence analyses, although this assumption may not hold. Correlated functional status among segregating V segments might reflect linkage disequilibrium, but an unknown experimental factor could not be ruled out. Because HLA typing was missing for some donors at each locus, association tests included only the typed subset. For the cohort, immune exposure information was limited to CMV serostatus. According to the authors, the approach could potentially be generalized to other disease states and immunological phenotypes. While some public TCRs were present in many individuals, most TCR sequences turned up only very rarely across donors. In both the original and validation cohorts, the classifier was reported to diagnose cytomegalovirus status with high specificity and sensitivity. In vitro tests confirmed that three of the cytomegalovirus-associated TCR beta chains recognize cytomegalovirus antigens. Specific HLA alleles were associated with some 15,000 TCR beta sequences at a false discovery rate of 0.05 in a later analysis. A cluster of highly shared sequence variants was judged likely to represent a technical artifact of the sequencing pipeline. In a later genetic analysis, fewer N-insertions in productive TCRs were reported among donors in an Asian-associated ancestry cluster than the approximately 670-donor mean. A further reported finding was that TCR beta sequences accurately predicted the HLA-A and HLA-B alleles for most subjects in the first cohort. The earlier analysis of 587 of the donors excluded roughly 17 rarely observed V segments, including chromosome 9 orphons, because counts were too low. Compared with equally common non-associated chains, HLA-associated TCR beta chains in a later analysis were more clonally expanded and had lower generation probabilities. A later genetic analysis associated a missense DCLRE1C variant with V-gene and J-gene trimming of TCR beta chains, and an independent cohort replicated the association. According to a later analysis, TCR association rates differed among HLA loci, with DRB1 alleles showing the most associated TCRs and HLA-C alleles showing the fewest. The 87-base-pair reads could not distinguish some IMGT-functional V segments, including TRBV6-2 and TRBV6-3, so those segments were excluded. In a later analysis, several top co-occurrence clusters were reported to appear linked to parvovirus B19, influenza, CMV and Epstein-Barr virus.

Counted from cysteine to phenylalanine, this CDR3 has 15 amino acids. The sequence is cut down to CDR3 DNA, 45 bases in frame from base 1. A distance of 7 bases separates the germline ends of V and J, which lose 0 bases and 3 bases respectively. CDR1 and CDR2 (SGDLS, YYNGEE) derive from the germline V gene. Libraries were constructed by the immunoSEQ multiplex PCR assay. For the multiplex PCR, a mixture combining 60 forward primers for TCR Vbeta segments and 13 reverse primers for TCR Jbeta segments was used. A multiplex PCR assay on genomic DNA amplified the CDR3 region of rearranged TCR beta genes. Amplified TCR beta libraries were sequenced as 87-base-pair reads on the Illumina HiSeq System. On the study's bioinformatics: A later analysis tallied about 77 million unique TCR beta chains across the 550 to 850 repertoires, and some 12 million of those chains were shared by two or more donors. Raw reads were error-corrected and collapsed into unique sequences by a nearest-neighbor algorithm in which closely related sequences were merged to remove PCR and sequencing errors. V, D and J gene segments were assigned by aligning CDR3 sequences to IMGT reference sequences. For a sequence to be retained, at least a six-nucleotide match to both a V gene segment and a J gene segment was required. A rearrangement was called productive if the CDR3 had no stop codons and remained in frame with V and J, and every other rearrangement was called non-productive. CDR3 was defined by IMGT convention, running from the second conserved V-encoded cysteine to the conserved J-encoded phenylalanine. The earlier analysis of 450 to 750 of the donors excluded any sequence lacking an unambiguous match to a single V gene segment. An earlier analysis of some 500 of the donors classified V segments as functional when productive rearrangements were above 56.7% and as segregating when the standard deviation between donors was above 5%. A statistical classification framework was built to diagnose cytomegalovirus status from the catalog of TCR beta chain sequences. V and J gene assignment, in a later analysis, came from comparing TCR nucleotide sequences with IMGT/GENE-DB human TR gene sequences. The TCRdist pipeline was used in a later analysis to assign CDR3 sequences and most-parsimonious VDJ recombination scenarios. In a later analysis, each TCR beta chain was defined by its CDR3 amino acid sequence together with its V-gene family, and reads lacking a unique V-gene family were excluded. A later analysis removed 592 highly shared, low-generation-probability nucleotide sequences to deal with suspected cross-contamination and a sequencing artifact. In a later analysis, a clonal expansion index for each public chain was calculated from normalized within-repertoire ranks of inferred template counts. Generation probabilities in a later analysis came from a VDJ recombination model fitted to out-of-frame rearrangements, and those results were checked against IGoR. A later analysis scored TCR-TCR, TCR-HLA and TCR-CMV co-occurrence with hypergeometric tests, applying a repertoire-size bias correction to TCR pairs. In a later analysis, false discovery rates were estimated by permuting HLA or CMV assignments 20 times. In a later analysis, co-occurring TCRs were grouped using DBSCAN, with TCRdist sequence similarity added in when clustering inside HLA-allele-positive subsets. Repertoires with fewer than 30,000 or more than 120,000 public chains, plus five repertoires with anomalous nucleotide sharing, were excluded from co-occurrence clustering. Drawn from immuneACCESS, this table holds only the in-frame rearrangements with V and J called that TCRdb kept. Clones are partly lost; checked studies trace under half to an unresolved V gene and leave the rest unexplained. V and J calls and clone size come straight from that table; D and trimming were deduced from the DNA. The sample table shows over 150,000 clones, and approximately 80% are seen once. The ten largest clones capture about 2.6% of the sample.

The cohort consisted of approximately 690 healthy bone marrow donors. Cohort members were all nominally healthy when sampled, although unrecorded immune exposures were likely present. The donor tested CMV seropositive and was one of the 289 seropositive cohort members. Every donor gave a peripheral blood sample, and the peripheral blood mononuclear cells from that sample were used for TCR beta sequencing. Genomic DNA was extracted from the blood cell samples with the Qiagen DNeasy Blood Extraction Kit. As regards this clone: There is no known antigen for this receptor. Base quality data are lacking; no much larger clone is found one base away. This CDR3 is also generated by other DNA sequences in the sample.

Recombination joined TRBV9 with TRBJ1-6, with an unclear D gene assignment. The receptor's source is a woman aged 40 to 50 in good health and CMV-seropositive. The source material was PBMCs. The CDR3 protein is CASSVAGNYNSPLHF. The nucleotides are TGTGCCAGCAGCGTAGCCGGGAACTATAATTCACCCCTCCACTTT.